The subject of this entry is one T cell receptor beta chain. This record comes from a study of blood T cell repertoires in COVID-19. Study in general: The origin of the acute and convalescent COVID-19 samples was the United States, Italy and Spain.

Sequencing was performed with immunoSEQ multiplex PCR; in TCRdb, only in-frame clones are kept and a portion is missing. Here the sample spans 270,000 or so clones, nearly 90% being singletons. The TCR was taken from an older woman with COVID-19, enrolled during active disease. The sequencing sample was made of peripheral blood.

The chain's CDR3 is CASSVDRNYGYTF. CDR3 DNA: TGTGCCAGCAGCGTCGACAGGAACTATGGCTACACCTTC. The chain is built from TRBV9 and TRBJ1-2, with a weak D call TRBD1 (6 bases). Germline V gene lookup returns CDR1 SGDLS and CDR2 YYNGEE. The germline V and J ends were trimmed by 2 bases and 2 bases, with 7 bases remaining between them. This CDR3 has 13 residues.